The clone carrying this T cell receptor beta chain was seen at least ten times. The antigen remains unidentified. Everyone who gave samples was a healthy Caucasian. V dropped 5 bases and J dropped 3; count of bases not matched to a gene: 8. Germline V gene data show CDR1 as SGHRS and CDR2 as YFSETQ. This CDR3 region has 14 residues. This sample is part of a study of identical twins. General observations from the study: Partly confounded zero-insertion analyses could result from invariant MAIT and iNKT cells.

Template switching added a universal primer binding site, and final cDNA carried unique molecular identifiers. A single record per CDR3 protein comes from TCRdb applying MiXCR to the 5' RACE reads. Seen here are hundreds of thousands of distinct CDR3 sequences, approximately 18% observed once, and the top ten hold approximately 14%. The same data also contributed to another study, on T cells expressing NK-cell markers. That work adds: In 6 or 7 donors, dominant NKG2C+ clonotypes were roughly 1.0-7.5% of CD8+ T cells.

Sequenced input: PBMCs. The chain uses TRBV5-1 and TRBJ2-7; 7 nucleotides align to TRBD1. The sequence was collected from a woman in her late teens or twenties in good health. In DNA form, the CDR3 reads TGCGCCAGCAGTCCGACAGGGTTAGGCTACGAGCAGTACTTC. Residues: CASSPTGLGYEQYF. The entire variable domain, with the rest obtained from reference TRBV5-1 and TRBJ2-7, is as follows: KAGVTQTPRYLIKTRGQQVTLSCSPISGHRSVSWYQQTPGQGLQFLFEYFSETQRNKGNFPGRFSGRQFSNSRSEMNVSTLELGDSALYLCASSPTGLGYEQYFGPGTRLTVT.